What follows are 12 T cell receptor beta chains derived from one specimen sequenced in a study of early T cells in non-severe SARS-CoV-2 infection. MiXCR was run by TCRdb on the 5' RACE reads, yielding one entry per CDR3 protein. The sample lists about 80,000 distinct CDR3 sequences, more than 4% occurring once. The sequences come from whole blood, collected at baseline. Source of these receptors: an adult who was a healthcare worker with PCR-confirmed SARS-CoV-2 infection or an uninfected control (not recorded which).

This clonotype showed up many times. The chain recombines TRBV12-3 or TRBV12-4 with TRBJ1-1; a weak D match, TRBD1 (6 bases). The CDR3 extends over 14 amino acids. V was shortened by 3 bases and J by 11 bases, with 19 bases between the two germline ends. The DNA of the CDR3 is TGTGCCAGCAGTTTGGATCGAGGGGGGCTTGAGGCTTTCTTT. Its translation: CASSLDRGGLEAFF.

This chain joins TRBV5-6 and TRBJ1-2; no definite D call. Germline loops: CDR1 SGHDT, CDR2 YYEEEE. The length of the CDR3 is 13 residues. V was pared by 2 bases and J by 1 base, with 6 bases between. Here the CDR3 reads CASSFPHNYGYTF. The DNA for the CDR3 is TGTGCCAGCAGCTTCCCTCATAACTATGGCTACACCTTC.

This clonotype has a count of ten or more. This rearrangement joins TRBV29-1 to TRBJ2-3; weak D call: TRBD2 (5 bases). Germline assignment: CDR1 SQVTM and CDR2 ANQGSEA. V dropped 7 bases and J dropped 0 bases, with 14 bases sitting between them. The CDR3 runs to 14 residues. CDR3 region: CSGTREASTDTQYF. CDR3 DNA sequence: TGCAGCGGGACCCGGGAAGCGAGCACAGATACGCAGTATTTT.

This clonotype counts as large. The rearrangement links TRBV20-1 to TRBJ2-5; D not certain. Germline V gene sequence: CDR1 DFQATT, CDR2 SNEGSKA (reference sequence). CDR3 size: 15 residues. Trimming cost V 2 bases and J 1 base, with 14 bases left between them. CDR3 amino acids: CSARSRLSGQETQYF. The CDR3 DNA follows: TGCAGTGCTAGATCCCGCTTATCGGGCCAAGAGACCCAGTACTTC.

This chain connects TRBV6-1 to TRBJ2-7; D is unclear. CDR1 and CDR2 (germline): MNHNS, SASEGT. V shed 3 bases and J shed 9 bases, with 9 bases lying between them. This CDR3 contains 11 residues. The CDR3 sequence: CASSDRLGQYF. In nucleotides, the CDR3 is TGTGCCAGCAGTGATAGACTCGGGCAGTACTTC.

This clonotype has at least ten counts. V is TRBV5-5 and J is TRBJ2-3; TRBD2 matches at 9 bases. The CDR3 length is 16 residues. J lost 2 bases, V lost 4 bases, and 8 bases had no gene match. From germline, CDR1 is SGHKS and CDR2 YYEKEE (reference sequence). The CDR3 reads CASSPPSGRTTDTQYF. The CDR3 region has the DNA TGTGCCAGCAGCCCCCCGAGCGGGAGGACCACAGATACGCAGTATTTT.

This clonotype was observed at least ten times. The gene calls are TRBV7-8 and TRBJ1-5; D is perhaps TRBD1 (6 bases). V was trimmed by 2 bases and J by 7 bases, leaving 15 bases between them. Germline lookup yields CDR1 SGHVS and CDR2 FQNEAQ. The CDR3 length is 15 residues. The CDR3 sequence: CASSLLIQGGQPQHF. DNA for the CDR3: TGTGCCAGCAGCTTATTGATACAGGGCGGACAGCCCCAGCATTTT. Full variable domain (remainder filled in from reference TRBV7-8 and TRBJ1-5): GAGVSQSPRYKVAKRGQDVALRCDPISGHVSLFWYQQALGQGPEFLTYFQNEAQLDKSGLPSDRFFAERPEGSVSTLKIQRTQQEDSAVYLCASSLLIQGGQPQHFGDGTRLSIL.

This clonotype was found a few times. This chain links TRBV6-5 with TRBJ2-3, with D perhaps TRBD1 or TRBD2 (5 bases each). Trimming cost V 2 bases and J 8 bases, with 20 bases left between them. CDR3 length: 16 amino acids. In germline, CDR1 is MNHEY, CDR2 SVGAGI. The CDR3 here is CASSYKGARLRGTQYF. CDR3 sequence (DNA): TGTGCCAGCAGTTACAAAGGGGCCCGATTGAGGGGTACGCAGTATTTT.

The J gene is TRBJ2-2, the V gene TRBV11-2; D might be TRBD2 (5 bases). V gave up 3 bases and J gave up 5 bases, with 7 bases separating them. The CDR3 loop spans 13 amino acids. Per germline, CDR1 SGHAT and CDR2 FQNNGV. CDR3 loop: CASSFSGTGELFF. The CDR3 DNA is TGTGCCAGCAGCTTCAGCGGTACCGGGGAGCTGTTTTTT.

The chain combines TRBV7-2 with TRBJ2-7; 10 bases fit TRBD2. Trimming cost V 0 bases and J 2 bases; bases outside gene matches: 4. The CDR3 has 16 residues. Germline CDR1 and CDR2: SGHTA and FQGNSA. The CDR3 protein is CASSLAGLAATYEQYF. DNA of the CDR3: TGTGCCAGCAGCTTAGCCGGACTAGCGGCAACCTACGAGCAGTACTTC.

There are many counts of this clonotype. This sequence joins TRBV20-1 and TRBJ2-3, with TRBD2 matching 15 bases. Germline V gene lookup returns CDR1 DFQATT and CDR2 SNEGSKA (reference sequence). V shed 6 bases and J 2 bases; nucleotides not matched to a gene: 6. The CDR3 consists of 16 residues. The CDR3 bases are TGCAGTGCCTCGGGACTAGCGGGAGGCGCCACAGATACGCAGTATTTT. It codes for CSASGLAGGATDTQYF.

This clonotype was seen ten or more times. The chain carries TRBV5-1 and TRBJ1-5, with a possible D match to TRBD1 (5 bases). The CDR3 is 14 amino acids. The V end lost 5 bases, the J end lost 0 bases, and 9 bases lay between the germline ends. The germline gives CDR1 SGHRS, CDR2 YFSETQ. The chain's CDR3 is CASSHDSSNQPQHF. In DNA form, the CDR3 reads TGCGCCAGCAGTCATGACAGTAGCAATCAGCCCCAGCATTTT.